This T cell receptor (beta chain) was recorded in a study of shared clonotypes between healthy human individuals (TCRdb year 2020). In terms of the full investigation: The cohort comprised two women and a few men aged 18 to 49 years. Per donor, three plates each were used for CD4 naive and CD4 memory, two for CD8 naive, and one for CD8 memory. To estimate repertoire size and how much clonotypes are shared between individuals, the study performed deep sequencing of blood TCR repertoires from a few healthy adults. To increase sequencing depth and limit assay-specific biases, different laboratories used diverse techniques to prepare libraries and sequence TCR repertoires. Between about 0.8 and 8.9 billion PBMCs per donor were obtained by leukapheresis.

The CDR1 and CDR2 encoded by the germline V gene are SQVTM and ANQGSEA. Ends trimmed: V by 6 bases, J by 1 base; bases unmatched to a gene: 8. Counted from cysteine to phenylalanine, this CDR3 has 14 amino acids. The kept DNA is CDR3 alone, 42 bases in frame from the first base. Overall study results and their limits: Estimated clonotype richness was generally larger for naive than for memory subsets. Incomplete sequencing was indicated by rarefaction of sorted-subset datasets, despite the large sequencing depth. Sharing across several donors was observed for about 5% of naive CD4, over 3% of naive CD8, over 2% of memory CD4, and 0.4% of memory CD8 clonotypes. Sampling was limited to blood, and TCR repertoires in tissue likely differ from TCR repertoires in blood. The small number of donors limited the genetic and exposure-history diversity represented. Pairwise subsampling indicated that sequencing depth was expected to affect the degree of clonotype sharing among donors. Clonotypes shared by all four sorted-subset donors showed higher generation probabilities than non-shared clonotypes.

This clone was picked up one time. Its antigen specificity is not known. No much larger clone exists at a distance of one base, and base qualities are not known. Other DNA sequences in this specimen translate into the identical CDR3. TCR CDR3 regions were amplified from genomic DNA by multiplex PCR using the deep immunoSEQ assay. Genomic DNA extracted from each cell subset was distributed evenly over all wells of several immunoSEQ 96-well plates, and each plate served as one replicate. Each replicate PCR for sorted subsets received approximately 220 ng genomic DNA, equal to tens of thousands of T cell genomes. The purified libraries were quantified using a Qubit 3.0 fluorometer, sized with a Bioanalyzer 2100, and then quantified again using the KAPA Library Quantification kit. A separate single-read 150-cycle Illumina NextSeq 550 flow cell was used to sequence each immunoSEQ 96-well plate. The original methods were these. Because the immunoSEQ output included only junctional sequences and no quality scores, the filtering could not be the same as the filtering used for full-length reads. Sequences were annotated with PyIR, a Python wrapper for IgBLAST v1.9, using IMGT germline references to assign V/J genes and CDR3. Reads were filtered out if the reads had weak V/J assignments (E-value above 1e-6), no CDR3, stop codons, out-of-frame junctions, or ambiguous translated residues. A V3J clonotype was defined by an identical inferred V gene, J gene, and CDR3 amino acid sequence. To compute the percentage overlap between repertoires, the number of shared unique clonotypes was divided by the size of the smaller repertoire. Three approaches were used to assess repertoire richness: RTK rarefaction, the Chao1 estimator, and Recon v2.1 estimates of unobserved clonotypes. OLGA was used to compute generation probabilities for all TCRbeta clonotypes that the gDNA method yielded from a few donors. TCRdb limited this immuneACCESS table to in-frame rearrangements with V and J called. A share of clones is missing; checked studies link under half to unresolved V genes, and the rest is unexplained. D and trimming come from the DNA, and the V and J calls and clone size come from that table. This sample lists about 1 million clones; around 82% were detected once. Approximately 0.52% of the sample is taken by the ten largest.

The donors were healthy, HIV-negative adults who had no recently reported acute infections or vaccinations. Every donor was a Caucasian adult residing in Nashville, Tennessee, USA. Magnetic negative selection was used to enrich CD4+ T cells, after which naive cells were positively selected on CD45RA and the negative fraction became the memory subset. Blood was collected by leukapheresis, and PBMCs were isolated by Ficoll-Histopaque density gradient centrifugation and then cryopreserved in liquid nitrogen vapor phase. Analytical flow cytometry was used to check the purity and quantity of each magnetically sorted T cell population. Genomic DNA was isolated from each sorted fraction and quantified by UV absorbance on a Nanodrop 2000c.

The chain uses TRBV29-1 and TRBJ1-2, and 7 bases in between align with TRBD1. This TCR came from a young man in good health. Some clones in this sample may be carry-over from other donors' samples. Specimen: memory CD4+ T cells from PBMCs. The sample's cell subset or site label is to be understood as: CD45RA-negative fraction. The CDR3 protein is CSVGTDTFNYGYTF. The DNA sequence is as follows: TGCAGCGTGGGGACAGACACATTTAACTATGGCTACACCTTC.